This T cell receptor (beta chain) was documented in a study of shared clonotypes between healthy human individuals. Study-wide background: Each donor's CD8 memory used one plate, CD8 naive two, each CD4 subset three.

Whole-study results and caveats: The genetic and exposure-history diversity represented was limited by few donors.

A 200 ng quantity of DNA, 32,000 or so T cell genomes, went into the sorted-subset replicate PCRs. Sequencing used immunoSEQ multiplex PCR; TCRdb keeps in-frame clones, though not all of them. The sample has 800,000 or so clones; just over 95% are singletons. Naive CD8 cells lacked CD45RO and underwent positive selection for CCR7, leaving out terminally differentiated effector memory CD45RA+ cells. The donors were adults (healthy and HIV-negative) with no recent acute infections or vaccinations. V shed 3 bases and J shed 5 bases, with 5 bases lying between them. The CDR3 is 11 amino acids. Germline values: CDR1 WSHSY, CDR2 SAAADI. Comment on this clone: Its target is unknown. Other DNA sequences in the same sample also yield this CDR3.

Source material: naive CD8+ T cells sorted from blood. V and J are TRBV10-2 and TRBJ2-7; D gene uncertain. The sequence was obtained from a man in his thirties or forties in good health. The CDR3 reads CASSDYHEQYF. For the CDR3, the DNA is TGCGCCAGCAGTGATTACCACGAGCAGTACTTC.